The 32 T cell receptor beta chains presented below share a single source sample, sequenced in a study of T cell repertoires in cytomegalovirus infection. TCRdb processed the reads anew with MiXCR; each CDR3 protein has one entry. The sample has about 310,000 distinct CDR3 sequences; roughly 15% are singletons. What was sequenced was PBMCs. The source of these receptors is a human donor in good health (CMV status not recorded). Some clones in this sample may be carry-over from other donors' samples.

This clonotype occurred a few times. CDR3 amino acids: CASSLEYGRDEQYF. The CDR3 DNA is TGTGCCAGCAGTTTAGAGTACGGGCGCGACGAGCAGTACTTC. The chain links TRBV12-3 or TRBV12-4 to TRBJ2-7; D gene ambiguous. The V gene lost 1 base and the J gene lost 5 bases, with 12 bases spanning the gap. The CDR3 covers 14 residues.

The table lists this clonotype with a few counts. The CDR3 spells CASSPQPGQGGANYGYTF. DNA of the CDR3: TGTGCCAGCAGCCCACAGCCGGGACAGGGGGGAGCTAACTATGGCTACACCTTC. The chain couples TRBV5-4 to TRBJ1-2; the match to TRBD1 covers 11 bases. This CDR3 is built from 18 residues. V dropped 4 bases and J dropped 0; count of bases not matched to a gene: 11. In germline, CDR1 is SGHNT, CDR2 YYREEE (reference sequence).

Ten or more counts support this clonotype. The genes are TRBV7-2 and TRBJ1-1; D remains ambiguous. This CDR3 has 14 amino acids. Trimming shortened V by 6 bases and J by 3 bases, and 14 bases separated the two germline ends. From germline, CDR1 is SGHTA and CDR2 FQGNSA. DNA of the CDR3: TGTGCCAGCAGTCCACTCGTGGGCCACACTGAAGCTTTCTTT. Its translation is CASSPLVGHTEAFF.

The rearrangement links TRBV7-9 to TRBJ2-7, with TRBD2 identical over 7 bases. The CDR3 spans 14 residues. The germline gives CDR1 SEHNR, CDR2 FQNEAQ (reference sequence). With V trimmed by 4 bases and J by 0 bases, 3 bases remained unmatched. CDR3 nucleotides: TGTGCCAGCAGCTACGGGGGGATCTCCTACGAGCAGTACTTC. Translating it yields CASSYGGISYEQYF.

The genes are TRBV20-1 and TRBJ2-5, with a tentative D call TRBD2 (7 bases). This CDR3 is built from 22 residues. The V gene lost 5 bases and the J gene lost 1 base, with 38 bases spanning the gap. CDR1 and CDR2 (germline): DFQATT, SNEGSKA (reference sequence). The CDR3 loop is CSAPNKTSRDRWRGPLQETQYF. The CDR3 coding sequence is TGCAGTGCTCCCAATAAAACATCTAGAGATCGGTGGCGGGGGCCGCTCCAAGAGACCCAGTACTTC.

The genes are TRBV2 and TRBJ2-6; D remains ambiguous. Germline V lookup: CDR1 SNHLY, CDR2 FYNNEI. The V gene lost 7 bases and the J gene lost 0 bases, with 7 bases spanning the gap. This CDR3 region has 14 residues. The CDR3 is CASNDRSGANVLTF. The CDR3 DNA is TGTGCCAGCAATGACCGCTCTGGGGCCAACGTCCTGACTTTC.

This clonotype showed up many times. The chain links TRBV28 to TRBJ1-2; D gene unclear. CDR1 is MDHEN, CDR2 SYDVKM, per germline. The CDR3 runs to 14 residues. The V end was cut by 2 bases, the J end by 0 bases, with 7 bases between. Written as DNA, the CDR3 is TGTGCCAGCAGTTTAGCGGATACTAACTATGGCTACACCTTC. This codes for CASSLADTNYGYTF.

This clonotype was seen more than once but under ten times. The chain recombines TRBV7-6 with TRBJ2-7; D may be TRBD1 (6 bases). V lost 5 bases to trimming and J lost 1 base, with 15 bases between them. This CDR3 spans 15 amino acids. Germline lookup yields CDR1 SGHVS and CDR2 FNYEAQ. The CDR3 sequence is CASSRAGTLSYEQYF. CDR3 DNA: TGTGCCAGCAGCAGAGCCGGGACACTTTCCTACGAGCAGTACTTC.

This chain links TRBV2 with TRBJ2-2; tentatively, D is TRBD1 or TRBD2 (5 bases each). Trimming cost V 4 bases and J 7 bases, with 16 bases left between them. Germline V gene lookup returns CDR1 SNHLY and CDR2 FYNNEI. CDR3 size: 15 residues. The DNA of the CDR3 is TGTGCCAGCAGTGTCGCGGAACTGGGGGTCGGGGAGCTGTTTTTT. Its translation: CASSVAELGVGELFF.

This clonotype was counted a few times. The chain combines TRBV27 with TRBJ1-4, with a possible D match to TRBD1 (6 bases). Per the germline V gene, CDR1 is MNHEY and CDR2 is SMNVEV (reference sequence). CDR3 length: 16 residues. V lost 5 bases, J lost 6 bases, and 19 bases lay in between. CDR3 in amino acids: CASSASWTALHEKLFF. CDR3 DNA sequence: TGTGCCAGCAGTGCCTCCTGGACAGCACTCCATGAAAAACTGTTTTTT. Based on the CDR3 plus reference TRBV27 and TRBJ1-4, the full variable domain is EAQVTQNPRYLITVTGKKLTVTCSQNMNHEYMSWYRQDPGLGLRQIYYSMNVEVTDKGDVPEGYKVSRKEKRNFPLILESPSPNQTSLYFCASSASWTALHEKLFFGSGTQLSVL.

This clonotype was seen a few times. V gene TRBV6-5 combines with J gene TRBJ1-1; D is uncertain. Germline V gives CDR1 MNHEY, CDR2 SVGAGI. This CDR3 is 17 amino acids long. The V and J ends lost 2 bases and 1 base respectively, with 17 bases between them. CDR3 in DNA: TGTGCCAGCAGTTACGATGAGGGCATAGTAGGGAACACTGAAGCTTTCTTT. Protein product: CASSYDEGIVGNTEAFF.

In its sample, this clonotype was seen many times. The genes are TRBV7-2 and TRBJ2-3; 11 bases are a match to TRBD2. CDR1 and CDR2 from the germline V gene are SGHTA and FQGNSA. CDR3 length: 16 amino acids. J gave up 5 bases and V 2 bases, and 6 bases lay outside the gene matches. The CDR3 loop is CASSLRLAGLGDTQYF. In nucleotides, the CDR3 is TGTGCCAGCAGCTTAAGACTAGCGGGACTCGGAGATACGCAGTATTTT.

Many counts were recorded for this clonotype. This CDR3 reads CASRGQSYNSPLHF. In nucleotides, the CDR3 is TGTGCCAGCAGGGGACAGTCCTATAATTCACCCCTCCACTTT. The V gene is TRBV28, the J gene TRBJ1-6; 7 bases fit TRBD1. This CDR3 has 14 amino acids. V lost 6 bases to trimming and J lost 1 base; unmatched junction nucleotides: 0. Germline V gene sequence: CDR1 MDHEN, CDR2 SYDVKM.

This clonotype was seen only once. The V call is TRBV5-1, the J call TRBJ1-1, with 8 bases that match TRBD1. Germline V gene data show CDR1 as SGHRS and CDR2 as YFSETQ. The CDR3 has 14 residues. J lost 6 bases, V lost 4 bases, and 8 bases had no gene match. The CDR3 region has the DNA TGCGCCAGCAGCGCCGGACAGGGAGGGGCTGAAGCTTTCTTT. Amino acid sequence: CASSAGQGGAEAFF.

This clonotype was picked up many times. V gene TRBV7-2 combines with J gene TRBJ1-1; tentatively, D is TRBD1 (6 bases). The CDR3 length is 12 residues. The germline V gene encodes CDR1 SGHTA and CDR2 FQGNSA. V was pared by 5 bases and J by 8 bases, with 12 bases between. The CDR3 sequence is CASSRLGTEAFF. DNA of the CDR3: TGTGCCAGCAGCCGTCTCGGGACAGAAGCTTTCTTT.

The genes are TRBV6-6 and TRBJ1-1, with unresolved D. This CDR3 has 14 residues. Looked up from germline, CDR1 is MNHNY and CDR2 is SVGAGI (reference sequence). Trimming shortened V by 5 bases and J by 4 bases, and 14 bases separated the two germline ends. CDR3 sequence: CASSDVRPSTEAFF. In nucleotides, the CDR3 is TGTGCCAGCAGTGACGTTCGGCCCTCCACTGAAGCTTTCTTT.

This clonotype has only a few counts. The V and J genes are TRBV15 and TRBJ2-5; D not certain. The CDR3 length is 14 residues. The germline V and J ends were trimmed by 5 bases and 5 bases, with 15 bases remaining between them. Germline loops: CDR1 LNHNV, CDR2 YYDKDF (reference sequence). CDR3 loop: CATSLWSESETQYF. CDR3 DNA: TGTGCCACCAGCCTCTGGAGTGAATCGGAGACCCAGTACTTC.

This clonotype came up many times. This chain connects TRBV7-2 to TRBJ2-7, with 7 bases fitting TRBD2. The CDR3 length is 15 residues. CDR1 and CDR2 (germline): SGHTA, FQGNSA. Losses at the gene ends were 6 bases for V and 5 bases for J; bases not matched to a gene: 13. The CDR3 DNA is TGTGCCAGCAGTTTAAATTGGGAGGGAGTGGACGAGCAGTACTTC. It specifies CASSLNWEGVDEQYF. Full variable domain (remainder filled in from reference TRBV7-2 and TRBJ2-7): GAGVSQSPSNKVTEKGKDVELRCDPISGHTALYWYRQSLGQGLEFLIYFQGNSAPDKSGLPSDRFSAERTGGSVSTLTIQRTQQEDSAVYLCASSLNWEGVDEQYFGPGTRLTVT.

This clonotype has a count of ten or more. The chain recombines TRBV6-5 with TRBJ2-7; no clear D. V was shortened by 0 bases and J by 0 bases, with 12 bases between the two germline ends. Per germline, CDR1 MNHEY and CDR2 SVGAGI. The CDR3 is 16 amino acids. The CDR3 region is CASSYSIHGDSYEQYF. DNA of the CDR3: TGTGCCAGCAGTTACTCGATACATGGAGACTCCTACGAGCAGTACTTC.

This clonotype was recorded many times. The J gene is TRBJ1-5, the V gene TRBV12-3 or TRBV12-4; D remains unclear. V dropped 3 bases and J dropped 8 bases, with 14 bases sitting between them. CDR3 length: 14 amino acids. The CDR3 is CASSLGGLVEPQHF. The CDR3 DNA is TGTGCCAGCAGTTTGGGCGGCCTGGTGGAGCCCCAGCATTTT.

The chain links TRBV20-1 to TRBJ2-1; weak D call: TRBD1 (6 bases). Trimming took 3 bases from V and 0 from J, leaving 15 bases between them. Germline CDR1 is DFQATT and CDR2 is SNEGSKA (reference sequence). The CDR3 spans 16 residues. The CDR3 region is CSASWSWGRSYNEQFF. The CDR3 nucleotides are TGCAGTGCTAGTTGGAGCTGGGGGCGCTCCTACAATGAGCAGTTCTTC.

The V gene is TRBV4-1, the J gene TRBJ2-7; D not resolved. Germline V lookup: CDR1 MGHRA, CDR2 YSYEKL. The ends were cut back, 0 bases at V and 3 bases at J, with 12 bases in the middle. This CDR3 is built from 15 residues. The CDR3 reads CASSQDGLKGYEQYF. CDR3 DNA sequence: TGCGCCAGCAGCCAAGATGGTCTGAAGGGCTACGAGCAGTACTTC.

This rearrangement joins TRBV12-3 or TRBV12-4 to TRBJ1-5; 8 bases fit TRBD1. V was pared by 3 bases and J by 1 base, with 8 bases of the junction left unmatched. The length of the CDR3 is 17 residues. CDR3 residues: CASSFGQGASSNQPQHF. CDR3 nucleotide sequence: TGTGCCAGCAGTTTTGGGCAGGGGGCATCAAGCAATCAGCCCCAGCATTTT.

This clonotype was counted many times. The gene calls are TRBV7-2 and TRBJ2-7; D gene unclear. The CDR3 has 13 amino acids. The germline V gene has CDR1 SGHTA and CDR2 FQGNSA. Trimming removed 5 bases from V and 6 bases from J, with 14 bases in between. CDR3 region: CASSDRSKSEQYF. The CDR3 DNA reads TGTGCCAGCAGCGACCGATCTAAGAGCGAGCAGTACTTC.

This clonotype came up many times. The chain is built from TRBV7-9 and TRBJ1-3; TRBD1 might be the D (6 bases). The germline CDR1 and CDR2 sequences are SEHNR and FQNEAQ (reference sequence). V lost 2 bases and J 4 bases, leaving 18 bases between the germline ends. The CDR3 spans 17 residues. CDR3 sequence reads: CASSLFPTRGGGNTIYF. DNA of the CDR3: TGTGCCAGCAGCTTATTCCCAACCAGGGGAGGAGGAAACACCATATATTTT.

This clonotype occurred many times. The chain has TRBV12-3 or TRBV12-4 and TRBJ1-2, with D perhaps TRBD1 (6 bases). Between the trimmed V and J ends, which lost 2 bases and 4 bases, there was a span of 11 bases. This CDR3 has 14 residues. The CDR3 sequence: CASSLRRGPYGYTF. The CDR3 DNA follows: TGTGCCAGCAGTTTACGCAGGGGTCCCTATGGCTACACCTTC.

This clonotype was counted a few times. The rearrangement uses TRBV11-3 and TRBJ1-1; TRBD1 might be the D (5 bases). Germline V gene lookup returns CDR1 SGHNT and CDR2 YENEEA. The V gene lost 4 bases and the J gene lost 7 bases, with 16 bases spanning the gap. The CDR3 is 14 amino acids. The CDR3 sequence is CASSSIDGGLEAFF. The CDR3 coding sequence is TGTGCCAGCAGCTCCATTGACGGGGGTCTTGAAGCTTTCTTT.

This clonotype was counted ten times or more. This chain connects TRBV7-2 to TRBJ2-2; 8 bases map to TRBD1. This CDR3 contains 16 residues. The germline V gene encodes CDR1 SGHTA and CDR2 FQGNSA. The junction had 7 bases not matched to a gene; V was cut back by 4 bases and J by 3 bases. The CDR3 here is CASSSGTGGYTGELFF. CDR3 coding DNA: TGTGCCAGCAGCTCGGGGACAGGAGGGTACACCGGGGAGCTGTTTTTT.

This clonotype was picked up a small number of times. V gene TRBV4-2 combines with J gene TRBJ2-7, with 7 bases that match TRBD2. Germline CDR1 LGHNA, CDR2 YNFKEQ. The CDR3 length is 15 residues. The ends lost 1 base at V and 2 bases at J; junction bases unmatched: 5. CDR3 loop: CASSQGLAPTYEQYF. CDR3 DNA sequence: TGTGCCAGCAGCCAAGGACTAGCTCCTACCTACGAGCAGTACTTC.

The rearrangement links TRBV11-2 to TRBJ1-4, with 7 positions matching TRBD1. V was pared by 5 bases and J by 2 bases, with 11 bases of the junction left unmatched. The CDR3 spans 17 residues. Germline assignment: CDR1 SGHAT and CDR2 FQNNGV. The CDR3 sequence: CASSGRGGLATNEKLFF. CDR3 nucleotides: TGTGCCAGCAGCGGTCGAGGGGGCCTTGCCACTAATGAAAAACTGTTTTTT.

This clonotype appeared a few times. The chain employs TRBV5-4 and TRBJ2-7; the D gene could be TRBD1 or TRBD2 (6 bases each). The germline CDR1 and CDR2 sequences are SGHNT and YYREEE (reference sequence). The CDR3 loop spans 15 amino acids. V lost 5 bases and J 5 bases, leaving 20 bases between the germline ends. CDR3 protein: CASSSGGTGLHEQYF. CDR3 sequence (DNA): TGTGCCAGCAGTTCCGGGGGAACAGGGCTTCACGAGCAGTACTTC.

V gene TRBV19 combines with J gene TRBJ2-7; D is undetermined. From germline, CDR1 is LNHDA and CDR2 SQIVND (reference sequence). Deletions cut 5 bases from V and 1 base from J, with 12 bases between. The CDR3 loop spans 14 amino acids. CDR3 bases: TGTGCCAGTAGTCTCCAACGAGGATCCTACGAGCAGTACTTC. Translating it yields CASSLQRGSYEQYF.